A selection of T cell receptor beta chains follows, all from one sample in a study of regulatory T cells in long-lasting Graves disease. In TCRdb, the multiplex PCR reads were re-called with MiXCR into one record per CDR3 protein. The sample consists of 350,000 to 450,000 distinct CDR3 sequences, roughly 25% of them appearing once. Sequencing used peripheral blood mononuclear cells (PBMCs), obtained when the disease was refractory, from a patient treated with antithyroid drugs. The receptors come from a woman aged 40 to 50 with Graves disease. CDR3s include the opening cysteine and the closing phenylalanine or tryptophan. Fields, in order: clone size, CDR3 length, D gene, V gene, J gene, CDR3 DNA, CDR3 protein. The D gene is left open where the match is weak. Size is omitted from some rows. Given values are once, few, many or a class for expanded clones.

many	15	.	TRBV6-5	TRBJ2-7	TGTGCCAGCAGTTACGGGTGGGACGGCTCCTACGAGCAGTACTTC	CASSYGWDGSYEQYF
many	14	.	TRBV11-2	TRBJ1-2	TGTGCCAGCAGCTTAGGGGCAGGGTACTATGGCTACACCTTC	CASSLGAGYYGYTF
many	13	.	TRBV6-5	TRBJ1-4	TGTGCCAGCAGTTACTCAGGGGGGGGAAAACTGTTTTTT	CASSYSGGGKLFF
few	21	TRBD1	TRBV28	TRBJ1-1	TGTGCCAGCAGCTACCCCGGAGGGACAGGGGGCGGACCGAATTCTTACACTGAAGCTTTCTTT	CASSYPGGTGGGPNSYTEAFF
few	16	.	TRBV7-8	TRBJ2-7	TGTGCCAGCAGCTTAGCCCGGCGGCCTATCTCCTACGAGCAGTACTTC	CASSLARRPISYEQYF
.	15	.	TRBV20-1	TRBJ2-2	TGCAGTGCTGCCTCGGCTGTCGCGAACACCGGGGAGCTGTTTTTT	CSAASAVANTGELFF
many	14	TRBD1	TRBV27	TRBJ2-7	TGTGCCAGCAAGCTGCGAGACAGGGTCCACGAGCAGTACTTC	CASKLRDRVHEQYF
.	14	TRBD1	TRBV18	TRBJ1-4	TGTGCCAGCTCACCCGGGACAGGGATGAAAAAACTGTTTTTT	CASSPGTGMKKLFF
many	13	TRBD1	TRBV28	TRBJ1-1	TGTGCCAGCAGGGCGGACAGGGCCAAGGGAGCTTTCTTT	CASRADRAKGAFF
.	16	.	TRBV7-2	TRBJ2-4	TGTGCCAGCAGCTTTGTGCGGGCCAAAGCCAAAAACATTCAGTACTTC	CASSFVRAKAKNIQYF
few	13	.	TRBV24-1	TRBJ2-2	TGTGCCACCAGGGGGACGAACACCGGGGAGCTGTTTTTT	CATRGTNTGELFF
.	13	.	TRBV28	TRBJ2-7	TGTGCCAGCAGCTTTTCCGGGACCTACGAGCAGTACTTC	CASSFSGTYEQYF
few	15	.	TRBV6-2/TRBV6-3	TRBJ1-3	TGTGCCAGCCTTGGCAGGGGTGCGTCTGGAAACACCATATATTTT	CASLGRGASGNTIYF
.	17	TRBD1	TRBV4-1	TRBJ1-1	TGCGCCAGCAGCCTTGGACAGGGGGCGCGCGGGGACACTGAAGCTTTCTTT	CASSLGQGARGDTEAFF
few	13	.	TRBV20-1	TRBJ1-1	TGCAGTGCTAGAGATCTGGGTTCCACTGAAGCTTTCTTT	CSARDLGSTEAFF
.	14	.	TRBV2	TRBJ2-7	TGTGCCAGCAGCCAAACGACCCCAGGCTACGAGCAGTACTTC	CASSQTTPGYEQYF
.	15	TRBD1	TRBV7-6	TRBJ1-6	TGTGCCAGCAGCTTGTACGGGACAGGGTACTCACCCCTCCACTTT	CASSLYGTGYSPLHF
many	14	.	TRBV5-1	TRBJ1-6	TGCGCCAGCAGCTTTACAGGGACCAATTCACCCCTCCACTTT	CASSFTGTNSPLHF
.	18	.	TRBV5-6	TRBJ1-1	TGTGCCAGCAGCTTGGAATACAACCTCGGCAGGCCGAACACTGAAGCTTTCTTT	CASSLEYNLGRPNTEAFF
few	15	.	TRBV13	TRBJ1-6	TGTGCCAGCAGCTTAGTGGGGGCTCATGATTCACCCCTCCACTTT	CASSLVGAHDSPLHF
few	11	.	TRBV6-9	TRBJ2-7	TGTGCCAGCAGTTCGGAGGTCGAGCAGTACTTC	CASSSEVEQYF
.	18	TRBD2	TRBV12-3/TRBV12-4	TRBJ2-3	TGTGCCAGCAGCCCCCCCCTTAGCGGGCGGTGGGGCACAGATACGCAGTATTTT	CASSPPLSGRWGTDTQYF
.	19	.	TRBV6-2/TRBV6-3	TRBJ2-4	TGTGCCAGCATGCCATACAGAGGAACAACACCCAAAGCCAAAAACATTCAGTACTTC	CASMPYRGTTPKAKNIQYF
.	14	.	TRBV5-6	TRBJ1-2	TGTGCCAGCAGCTTACAGGTTCCTAACTATGGCTACACCTTC	CASSLQVPNYGYTF
few	13	.	TRBV10-3	TRBJ2-7	TGTGCCATCGACGGAGGGGCAGCCCACGAGCAGTACTTC	CAIDGGAAHEQYF
few	18	TRBD2	TRBV10-2	TRBJ2-1	TGCGCCAGCAGTGAAAACCCCCCCGGGACTAGTTACTACAATGAGCAGTTCTTC	CASSENPPGTSYYNEQFF